This T cell receptor (beta chain) was found in a study of cytomegalovirus exposure and HLA in healthy donors. Overall study findings and caveats: Relative to the approximately 680-donor mean, N-insertions were reportedly fewer in an Asian-associated ancestry cluster in a later analysis.

For this clone: Its antigen is not known.

Use of 60 Vbeta and 13 Jbeta primers characterized the PCR. Some clones are missing from TCRdb's copy, which holds only in-frame ones; the method was immunoSEQ multiplex PCR. Among 100,000 or so clones listed, around three quarters were seen once. This TCR was sampled from a man aged 40-55 years in good health and CMV-seronegative. The sequenced material came from PBMCs.

CDR3 sequence: CASSPGQGLNEAFF. CDR3 nucleotides: TGTGCCAGCAGCCCGGGACAGGGGCTTAATGAAGCTTTCTTT. The rearrangement joins TRBV5-4 to TRBJ1-1; 10 positions match TRBD1. V shed 4 bases and J 7 bases; nucleotides not matched to a gene: 7. The CDR3 has 14 residues. The germline V gene has CDR1 SGHNT and CDR2 YYREEE (reference sequence).